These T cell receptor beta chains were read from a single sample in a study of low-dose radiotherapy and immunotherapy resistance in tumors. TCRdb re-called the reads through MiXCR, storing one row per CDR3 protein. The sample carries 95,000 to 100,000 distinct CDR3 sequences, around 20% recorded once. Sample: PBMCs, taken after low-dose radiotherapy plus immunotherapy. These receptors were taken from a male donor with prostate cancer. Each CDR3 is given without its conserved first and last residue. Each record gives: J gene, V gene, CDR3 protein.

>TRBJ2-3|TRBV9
ASSVGLVNTDTQY
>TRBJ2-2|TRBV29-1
SVEGQNTGELF
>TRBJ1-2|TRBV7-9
ASSSQTGVGGYT
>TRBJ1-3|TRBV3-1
ASSRASAGNTIY
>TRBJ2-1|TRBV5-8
ASSLNNEQF
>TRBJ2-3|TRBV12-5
ASGRGGVDTQY
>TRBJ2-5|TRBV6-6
ASTGLAGEETQY
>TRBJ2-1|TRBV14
ASSPGRYNEQF
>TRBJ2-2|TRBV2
ASSESARRAGELF
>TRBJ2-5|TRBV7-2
ASSSTGETQY
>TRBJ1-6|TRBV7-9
ASSLTVDSPLH
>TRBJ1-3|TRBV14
ASRRKTGNTIY
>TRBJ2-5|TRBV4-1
ASSQARSGGYQETQY
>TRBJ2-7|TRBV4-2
ASSQGTGLAGQQY
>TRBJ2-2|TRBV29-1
SVERQGSGELFF